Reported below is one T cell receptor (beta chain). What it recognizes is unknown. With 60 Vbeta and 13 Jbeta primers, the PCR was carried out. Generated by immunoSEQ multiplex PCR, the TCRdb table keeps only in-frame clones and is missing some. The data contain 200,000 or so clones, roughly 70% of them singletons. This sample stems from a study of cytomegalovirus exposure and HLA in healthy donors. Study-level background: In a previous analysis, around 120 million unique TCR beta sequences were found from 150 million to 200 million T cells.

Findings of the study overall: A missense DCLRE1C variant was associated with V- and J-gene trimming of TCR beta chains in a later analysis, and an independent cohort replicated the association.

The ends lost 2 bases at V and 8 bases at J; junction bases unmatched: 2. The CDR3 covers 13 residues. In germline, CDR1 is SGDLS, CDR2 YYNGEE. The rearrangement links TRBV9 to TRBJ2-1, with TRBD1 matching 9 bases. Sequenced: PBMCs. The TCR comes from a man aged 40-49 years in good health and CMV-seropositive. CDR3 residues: CASSVDRGDEQFF. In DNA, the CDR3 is TGTGCCAGCAGCGTGGACAGGGGCGATGAGCAGTTCTTC. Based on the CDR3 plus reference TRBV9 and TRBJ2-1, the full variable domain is DSGVTQTPKHLITATGQRVTLRCSPRSGDLSVYWYQQSLDQGLQFLIQYYNGEERAKGNILERFSAQQFPDLHSELNLSSLELGDSALYFCASSVDRGDEQFFGPGTRLTVL.